This T cell receptor (beta chain) was documented in a study of T cell responses to AZD1222 COVID-19 vaccine. The method was immunoSEQ multiplex PCR; TCRdb's version includes in-frame clones alone and lacks a portion of them. The data hold about 85,000 clones, with around 85% observed a single time. Findings of the study overall: In all cases, repertoires were sampled only after the peak T cell response.

With respect to this clone: Its target is unknown.

Between the trimmed V and J ends, which lost 5 bases and 4 bases, there was a span of 7 bases. The germline V gene encodes CDR1 SGHTA and CDR2 FQGTGA. CDR3 size: 12 residues. This clonotype was sampled from an adult in good health. Here the sequenced sample was peripheral blood, taken on day 0 of AZD1222 vaccination. The chain recombines TRBV7-3 with TRBJ2-3, with D maybe TRBD2 (6 bases). Written as DNA, the CDR3 is TGTGCCAGCAGCCCGGGGGCAGATACGCAGTATTTT. Encoded protein: CASSPGADTQYF.